This T cell receptor (beta chain) emerged from a study of vaccination effects on CD4 cells after COVID-19. Study-wide points: There was marked clonal contraction among infection- and vaccine-induced clones late after vaccination. The study, lacking early post-infection timepoints, had few convalescent patients.

The ViraFEST assay expanded antigen-specific CD4+ T cells with viral peptide pools before sequencing. At the end of 10 days of culture, CD4+ T cells were isolated. Two doses of either BNT162b2 or mRNA-1273 were given to each participant. Nucleocapsid antibodies stayed negative before and after vaccination, showing no earlier SARS-CoV-2 infection. In culture with around 10 IU/ml IL-2 and around 10 ug/ml peptides, PBMC were grown at a few million per well. The germline gives CDR1 LNHDA, CDR2 SQIVND (reference sequence). The CDR3 is 13 residues long. With 5 bases removed from V and 9 bases from J, the gap between germline ends came to 11 bases. The repertoire was sequenced with immunoSEQ multiplex PCR; TCRdb's copy has only in-frame clones and lacks some. Of some 50,000 clones in the sample, 65% to 80% were seen once. The sample holds a few counts of this clone. Its matching antigen is unknown.

The genes are TRBV19 and TRBJ1-6; D is unresolved. This sample comprised CD4+ T cells from PBMCs cultured with HCoV-OC43 spike peptides, obtained after COVID-19 vaccination. Stated subset: HCoV-OC43 spike overlapping peptide pool stimulation. This receptor was taken from a human donor who received a COVID-19 vaccine. The CDR3 nucleotides are TGTGCCAGTAGTGTGGGCCCCGGTTCACCCCTCCACTTT. It yields the protein CASSVGPGSPLHF.